One sample yielded the 31 T cell receptor beta chains listed below, sequenced in a study of T-cell memory formation after mild COVID-19. Using its own MiXCR run on the 5' RACE reads, TCRdb lists one record per CDR3 protein. Of more than 350,000 distinct CDR3 sequences in the sample, about 17% are singletons; the top ten hold about a fifth. Sequenced sample: PBMCs or a T cell subset sorted from them (not recorded which). The receptors originated from a man younger than 30 who had mild COVID-19 (a few samples of this study predate the infection). Cell type and time point are not known.

This clonotype was observed a few times. The chain joins TRBV12-3 or TRBV12-4 to TRBJ2-3; 8 nucleotides agree with TRBD2. CDR3 length: 14 amino acids. V dropped 4 bases and J dropped 5; count of bases not matched to a gene: 5. The DNA for the CDR3 is TGTGCCAGCAGTTCCGGGAGCGGGGGAGATACGCAGTATTTT. Its translation is CASSSGSGGDTQYF.

The V gene is TRBV5-1, the J gene TRBJ1-6; D unresolved. CDR1 and CDR2 (germline): SGHRS, YFSETQ. With 1 base removed from V and 6 bases from J, the gap between germline ends came to 14 bases. The CDR3 length is 16 residues. DNA of the CDR3: TGCGCCAGCAGCTTGACTCTGGGCGGATTTAATTCACCCCTCCACTTT. It encodes CASSLTLGGFNSPLHF.

This chain links TRBV19 with TRBJ1-5; a possible D gene is TRBD1 (5 bases). V lost 5 bases, J lost 3 bases, and 17 bases lay in between. The CDR3 contains 16 residues. Germline V gene lookup returns CDR1 LNHDA and CDR2 SQIVND (reference sequence). The CDR3 nucleotides read TGTGCCAGTAGTTTAGGGGATTTTACCTTCAATCAGCCCCAGCATTTT. Amino acid sequence: CASSLGDFTFNQPQHF.

The chain employs TRBV6-1 and TRBJ1-5; TRBD1 is a possible D gene (6 bases). The CDR3 is made up of 15 amino acids. V was cut by 2 bases and J by 6 bases, with 14 bases left in between. Germline CDR1 and CDR2: MNHNS and SASEGT. CDR3 protein: CASSEFGGMGQPQHF. The CDR3 nucleotides read TGTGCCAGCAGTGAATTTGGGGGCATGGGTCAGCCCCAGCATTTT.

This clonotype was picked up a small number of times. The V call is TRBV5-1, the J call TRBJ2-7; 7 bases align to TRBD1. The germline V gene has CDR1 SGHRS and CDR2 YFSETQ. With V trimmed by 0 bases and J by 3 bases, 3 bases remained unmatched. The CDR3 has 14 amino acids. CDR3 sequence (DNA): TGCGCCAGCAGCTTGGCCTGGGACAGCTACGAGCAGTACTTC. The encoded protein is CASSLAWDSYEQYF.

J is TRBJ2-2 and V is TRBV2; D possibly corresponds to TRBD2 (6 bases). The V end lost 4 bases, the J end lost 8 bases, and 8 bases lay between the germline ends. Germline V lookup: CDR1 SNHLY, CDR2 FYNNEI. The CDR3 sequence is 12 residues long. The CDR3 sequence: CASSVSGGELFF. The CDR3 coding sequence is TGTGCCAGCAGTGTAAGCGGGGGGGAGCTGTTTTTT.

This clonotype was observed a handful of times. The rearrangement uses TRBV3-1 and TRBJ2-5; 8 nucleotides agree with TRBD1. This CDR3 region has 15 residues. CDR1 is LGHDT, CDR2 YNNKEL, per germline (reference sequence). V was pared by 4 bases and J by 9 bases, with 13 bases of the junction left unmatched. The CDR3 bases are TGTGCCAGCAGCCTTACTCAGGCAGGGGGCCTAGCCCAGTACTTC. Translating gives CASSLTQAGGLAQYF.

In this sample, this clonotype turned up a few times. The gene calls are TRBV6-5 and TRBJ2-7; D may be TRBD2 (7 bases). Trimming stripped 11 bases from V and 3 bases from J, with 14 bases between. CDR1 and CDR2 (germline): MNHEY, SVGAGI. CDR3 length: 12 residues. CDR3 nucleotides: TGTGCCGCGGGGGCGGTTTACTACGAGCAGTACTTC. Translating gives CAAGAVYYEQYF.

The chain has TRBV7-6 and TRBJ2-5; possibly TRBD1 or TRBD2 for D (6 bases each). This CDR3 comprises 16 residues. The V end was cut by 5 bases, the J end by 4 bases, with 20 bases between. CDR1 is SGHVS and CDR2 is FNYEAQ in the germline V gene. The CDR3 bases are TGTGCCAGCAGCCCCCGGAGTAAGGGGGGCGGAGAGACCCAGTACTTC. This gives the protein CASSPRSKGGGETQYF.

This clonotype has a handful of counts. The chain couples TRBV7-9 to TRBJ1-4; D possibly corresponds to TRBD1 (6 bases). CDR1 is SEHNR and CDR2 is FQNEAQ in the germline V gene (reference sequence). The CDR3 consists of 15 residues. Trimming pared 1 base from V and 8 bases from J, leaving 14 bases between. The CDR3 sequence is CASSLVGDRNEKLFF. CDR3 bases: TGTGCCAGCAGCTTAGTGGGAGACAGGAACGAAAAACTGTTTTTT.

The chain uses TRBV7-2 and TRBJ2-1, with no clear D. Trimming took 8 bases from V and 8 from J, leaving 22 bases between them. The germline V gene encodes CDR1 SGHTA and CDR2 FQGNSA. This CDR3 is 15 amino acids long. CDR3 region: CASGSRLRPPDEQFF. CDR3 sequence (DNA): TGTGCCAGCGGGTCTCGCTTAAGGCCCCCCGATGAGCAGTTCTTC.

CDR3 bases: TGTGCCAGCAGCCCGGGACCGACCTATGGCTACACCTTC. It yields the protein CASSPGPTYGYTF. The V and J genes are TRBV7-9 and TRBJ1-2; D perhaps matches TRBD1 (5 bases). With 5 bases removed from V and 4 bases from J, the gap between germline ends came to 11 bases. Per germline, CDR1 SEHNR and CDR2 FQNEAQ (reference sequence). The CDR3 covers 13 residues.

This clonotype was counted only a few times. The genes are TRBV10-3 and TRBJ2-2; TRBD2 agrees at 10 bases. The trim removed 4 bases at V and 4 bases at J, leaving 9 bases unmatched. There are 17 residues in the CDR3. CDR1 is ENHRY and CDR2 is SYGVKD in the germline V gene. The CDR3: CAISATGTSVSTGELFF. CDR3 DNA sequence: TGTGCCATCAGTGCTACCGGGACTAGCGTTTCCACCGGGGAGCTGTTTTTT.

The CDR3 region has the DNA TGTGCCAGCGGGGACAGGCCCTATAGCAATCAGCCCCAGCATTTT. Amino acids: CASGDRPYSNQPQHF. The J gene is TRBJ1-5, the V gene TRBV6-1; 8 nucleotides agree with TRBD1. This CDR3 has 15 amino acids. CDR1 is MNHNS and CDR2 is SASEGT in the germline V gene. The junction had 6 bases not matched to a gene; V was cut back by 8 bases and J by 0 bases.

This chain connects TRBV6-1 to TRBJ2-3; D is possibly TRBD1 or TRBD2 (5 bases each). This CDR3 is 15 amino acids long. Germline-derived CDR1 and CDR2 are MNHNS and SASEGT. The V end lost 5 bases, the J end lost 5 bases, and 17 bases lay between the germline ends. The CDR3 DNA is TGTGCCAGCAGTCCAAACGGGGCCACCCAAGATACGCAGTATTTT. Protein sequence: CASSPNGATQDTQYF.

This chain uses TRBV19 with TRBJ1-1, with D possibly being TRBD1 (6 bases). Trimming stripped 8 bases from V and 5 bases from J, with 15 bases between. Germline lookup yields CDR1 LNHDA and CDR2 SQIVND (reference sequence). There are 13 residues in the CDR3. As DNA, the CDR3 is TGTGCCAGTGTCAGGGGCGATTGGACTGAAGCTTTCTTT. As protein: CASVRGDWTEAFF. Full variable domain (missing parts from reference TRBV19 and TRBJ1-1): DGGITQSPKYLFRKEGQNVTLSCEQNLNHDAMYWYRQDPGQGLRLIYYSQIVNDFQKGDIAEGYSVSREKKESFPLTVTSAQKNPTAFYLCASVRGDWTEAFFGQGTRLTVV.

The chain links TRBV7-6 to TRBJ2-1, with 8 nucleotides matching TRBD2. Germline assignment: CDR1 SGHVS and CDR2 FNYEAQ. After removal of 3 bases from V and 10 bases from J, the junction contained 17 bases not matched to a gene. This CDR3 is 17 amino acids long. The chain's CDR3 is CASSFGRERGTNAEQFF. The CDR3, as DNA: TGTGCCAGCAGCTTCGGGAGGGAGCGGGGGACGAATGCGGAGCAGTTCTTC.

J is TRBJ2-4 and V is TRBV4-3; 7 positions match TRBD2. V was pared by 5 bases and J by 7 bases, with 8 bases of the junction left unmatched. The germline gives CDR1 LGHNA, CDR2 YSLEER. The CDR3 covers 14 residues. The CDR3 sequence: CASSSGLGGNIQYF. The DNA of the CDR3 is TGCGCCAGCAGCTCTGGACTGGGGGGGAACATTCAGTACTTC.

The chain carries TRBV10-3 and TRBJ2-2, with TRBD1 matching over 8 bases. This CDR3 region has 17 residues. Per germline, CDR1 ENHRY and CDR2 SYGVKD. V lost 6 bases to trimming and J lost 1 base; unmatched junction nucleotides: 10. For the CDR3, the DNA is TGTGCCATCAGCCCTTACAGGGGGGCCAGGAACACCGGGGAGCTGTTTTTT. Its translation is CAISPYRGARNTGELFF.

The chain has TRBV19 and TRBJ2-7; D is uncertain. The germline V gene encodes CDR1 LNHDA and CDR2 SQIVND (reference sequence). With 6 bases removed from V and 4 bases from J, the gap between germline ends came to 16 bases. CDR3 length: 14 residues. CDR3 protein: CASSPGPDPYEQYF. As DNA, the CDR3 is TGTGCCAGTAGCCCGGGTCCGGATCCTTACGAGCAGTACTTC.

V gene TRBV7-9 combines with J gene TRBJ1-2; no clear D gene. The CDR3 has 14 amino acids. Germline CDR1 SEHNR, CDR2 FQNEAQ (reference sequence). Trimming removed 1 base at V and 6 bases at J, with 12 bases between. The CDR3 region is CASSLGPGNHGYTF. The CDR3 DNA is TGTGCCAGCAGCTTAGGTCCGGGGAACCATGGCTACACCTTC.

V and J are TRBV6-1 and TRBJ2-3, with 12 positions matching TRBD2. The J segment lost 2 bases and the V segment lost 4 bases, leaving 4 bases of the junction unmatched. Germline V lookup: CDR1 MNHNS, CDR2 SASEGT. The CDR3 totals 16 residues. CDR3 DNA sequence: TGTGCCAGCAGTGCAAGACTAGCGGGGGACACAGATACGCAGTATTTT. This codes for CASSARLAGDTDTQYF.

The CDR3 reads CASSSSGTVFGKNIQYF. The CDR3 region has the DNA TGTGCCAGCAGTTCTTCCGGGACAGTCTTTGGCAAAAACATTCAGTACTTC. The rearrangement uses TRBV12-3 or TRBV12-4 and TRBJ2-4; 7 nucleotides line up with TRBD1. The length of the CDR3 is 17 residues. V lost 4 bases and J lost 3; bases outside the gene matches: 12.

This clonotype turned up a few times. The genes are TRBV12-3 or TRBV12-4 and TRBJ1-1, with unresolved D. The CDR3 runs 14 residues. Trimming took off 6 bases at V and 0 bases at J, with 11 bases between the two ends. CDR3 residues: CASRLRTVNTEAFF. As DNA, the CDR3 is TGTGCCAGCAGACTCCGGACGGTGAACACTGAAGCTTTCTTT.

At least ten counts were recorded for this clonotype. The CDR3 here is CASRDYNEQFF. In DNA form, the CDR3 reads TGTGCCAGCAGGGACTACAATGAGCAGTTCTTC. V usage is TRBV12-3 or TRBV12-4 and J usage is TRBJ2-1, with D hard to call. The ends were cut back, 6 bases at V and 3 bases at J, with 3 bases in the middle. The CDR3 is 11 residues long.

The rearrangement links TRBV6-1 to TRBJ1-1, with D maybe TRBD1 (6 bases). This CDR3 comprises 13 residues. CDR1 and CDR2 from the germline V gene are MNHNS and SASEGT. V gave up 3 bases and J gave up 3 bases, with 8 bases separating them. The CDR3 DNA follows: TGTGCCAGCAGTGACAGGGGACACACTGAAGCTTTCTTT. It encodes CASSDRGHTEAFF.

This chain joins TRBV7-9 and TRBJ2-3; maybe TRBD2 (7 bases). Between the trimmed V and J ends, which lost 6 bases and 2 bases, there was a span of 12 bases. The CDR3 runs to 14 residues. Germline CDR1 reads SEHNR; CDR2 reads FQNEAQ (reference sequence). The CDR3 sequence is CASRQAGATDTQYF. The CDR3 DNA follows: TGTGCCAGCAGGCAGGCGGGGGCCACAGATACGCAGTATTTT.

This clonotype was detected a few times. This rearrangement joins TRBV9 to TRBJ2-3; D is possibly TRBD2 (6 bases). The V gene lost 2 bases and the J gene lost 1 base, with 14 bases spanning the gap. Germline V gene data show CDR1 as SGDLS and CDR2 as YYNGEE. The CDR3 covers 16 residues. The CDR3 sequence is CASSVGGSSGTDTQYF. The CDR3 coding sequence is TGTGCCAGCAGCGTGGGAGGTTCTAGCGGCACAGATACGCAGTATTTT.

This clonotype was seen more than once but under ten times. CDR3 sequence reads: CASSPGASGGVVDTQYF. The CDR3 DNA sequence: TGTGCCAGCAGCCCTGGGGCTAGCGGGGGGGTCGTAGATACGCAGTATTTT. The chain links TRBV7-8 to TRBJ2-3; 12 bases agree with TRBD2. The V gene's germline CDR1 is SGHVS and CDR2 FQNEAQ. The CDR3 runs 17 residues. After removal of 5 bases from V and 5 bases from J, the junction contained 11 bases not matched to a gene.

The CDR3 region has the DNA TGCAGTGCTCCTGGACAGGGCACGGGCAATCAGCCCCAGCATTTT. It encodes CSAPGQGTGNQPQHF. The chain uses TRBV20-1 and TRBJ1-5; TRBD1 matches at 8 bases. The junction had 8 bases not matched to a gene; V was cut back by 5 bases and J by 2 bases. This CDR3 is built from 15 residues. The germline CDR1 and CDR2 sequences are DFQATT and SNEGSKA (reference sequence).

The chain uses TRBV7-6 and TRBJ2-7; 9 bases are a match to TRBD1. Germline loops: CDR1 SGHVS, CDR2 FNYEAQ. V dropped 5 bases and J dropped 0; count of bases not matched to a gene: 8. This CDR3 contains 16 residues. The CDR3 DNA reads as TGTGCCAGCAGCAGCCTGGGACAGGGAGTCTCCTACGAGCAGTACTTC. Translated: CASSSLGQGVSYEQYF.